These 18 T cell receptor beta chains came from one sample sequenced in a study of monozygotic twins with inflammatory bowel disease. TCRdb reprocessed the 5' RACE reads and stores each CDR3 protein as one record, lacking DNA. The specimen's table records a few hundred thousand distinct CDR3 sequences. Material for sequencing was blood. The receptors shown here come from a human donor with ulcerative colitis or Crohn's disease, or a healthy co-twin of an affected twin (not recorded which).

The V call is TRBV12-3 or TRBV12-4, the J call TRBJ1-4; TCRdb calls TRBD1, which cannot be checked without DNA. This CDR3 spans 13 amino acids. The CDR3 loop is CASSRVRNEKLFF.

The gene calls are TRBV5-1 and TRBJ2-3. Germline lookup yields CDR1 SGHRS and CDR2 YFSETQ. The CDR3 is 15 residues long. CDR3 protein: CASSLAGASADTQYF.

The chain couples TRBV20-1 to TRBJ1-4. The CDR3 loop spans 13 amino acids. The germline V gene encodes CDR1 DFQATT and CDR2 SNEGSKA (reference sequence). The CDR3 protein is CSARDSGREKLFF.

The chain is built from TRBV6-5 and TRBJ1-2; TCRdb selects TRBD1, and the lack of DNA leaves this call unchecked. CDR3 length: 14 amino acids. CDR1 MNHEY and CDR2 SVGAGI come from the germline V gene. This CDR3 is CASSYGAGSYGYTF.

V usage is TRBV5-1 and J usage is TRBJ1-2; checking the TCRdb D call of TRBD1 is not possible without DNA. Germline assignment: CDR1 SGHRS and CDR2 YFSETQ. This CDR3 has 12 amino acids. The CDR3 loop is CASSLQGHGYTF. The full variable domain, with the rest looked up from reference TRBV5-1 and TRBJ1-2, is KAGVTQTPRYLIKTRGQQVTLSCSPISGHRSVSWYQQTPGQGLQFLFEYFSETQRNKGNFPGRFSGRQFSNSRSEMNVSTLELGDSALYLCASSLQGHGYTFGSGTRLTVV.

The chain uses TRBV10-3 and TRBJ1-6. CDR3 length equals 15 residues. Germline V gene sequence: CDR1 ENHRY, CDR2 SYGVKD. CDR3 sequence reads: CAISESTGNNSPLHF.

The chain is built from TRBV10-2 and TRBJ2-5; TCRdb names TRBD1, which stays unverified in the absence of DNA. CDR1 and CDR2 (germline): WSHSY, SAAADI. The CDR3 consists of 15 residues. Here the CDR3 reads CASRVTGQYQETQYF.

The chain has TRBV27 and TRBJ1-4. Germline assignment: CDR1 MNHEY and CDR2 SMNVEV (reference sequence). The CDR3 loop spans 18 amino acids. CDR3 sequence reads: CASSLGPSPLLGNEKLFF.

The chain couples TRBV20-1 to TRBJ2-3; the TRBD1 assignment by TCRdb is unverifiable without DNA. CDR1 is DFQATT, CDR2 SNEGSKA, per germline (reference sequence). The CDR3 sequence is 14 residues long. CDR3 amino acids: CSAVVGDSTDTQYF.

The V call is TRBV6-1, the J call TRBJ2-5; TCRdb's D gene call, TRBD2, goes unchecked for lack of DNA. Germline V gene lookup returns CDR1 MNHNS and CDR2 SASEGT. The CDR3 spans 15 residues. The chain's CDR3 is CASNLGTSAPETQYF.

The chain uses TRBV15 and TRBJ2-5; TCRdb reports TRBD1, a call that lacks DNA to check it against. Germline V gene lookup returns CDR1 LNHNV and CDR2 YYDKDF (reference sequence). The length of the CDR3 is 17 residues. The CDR3 loop is CATSSARQGPPQGGQYF. The entire variable domain, with the rest obtained from reference TRBV15 and TRBJ2-5, is as follows: DAMVIQNPRYQVTQFGKPVTLSCSQTLNHNVMYWYQQKSSQAPKLLFHYYDKDFNNEADTPDNFQSRRPNTSFCFLDIRSPGLGDTAMYLCATSSARQGPPQGGQYFGPGTRLLVL.

The V call is TRBV7-3, the J call TRBJ2-7; TCRdb's D call, TRBD2, is unchecked because there is no DNA. Germline V gene sequence: CDR1 SGHTA, CDR2 FQGTGA. CDR3 length: 15 residues. The CDR3 reads CASRRLAGERSEQYF.

The chain recombines TRBV5-1 with TRBJ2-1; no DNA is available, so the TRBD1 call from TCRdb remains unchecked. The CDR3 runs 18 residues. Germline-derived CDR1 and CDR2 are SGHRS and YFSETQ. Here the CDR3 reads CASSLGQIELREYNEQFF.

The rearrangement uses TRBV20-1 and TRBJ2-5. The CDR3 extends over 14 amino acids. From germline, CDR1 is DFQATT and CDR2 SNEGSKA (reference sequence). The CDR3 here is CSAREGSSQETQYF.

The V and J genes are TRBV4-3 and TRBJ1-3. Germline loops: CDR1 LGHNA, CDR2 YSLEER. This CDR3 has 16 amino acids. The CDR3 sequence: CASSPEVAVSGNTIYF.

CDR3 sequence reads: CASSPTGTGELFF. The chain couples TRBV27 to TRBJ2-2; the TCRdb call, TRBD1, lacks DNA for checking. CDR1 is MNHEY, CDR2 SMNVEV, per germline (reference sequence). There are 13 residues in the CDR3.

The chain couples TRBV20-1 to TRBJ1-5; absent DNA, TCRdb's TRBD1 call cannot be checked. The CDR3 contains 13 residues. CDR1 DFQATT and CDR2 SNEGSKA come from the germline V gene (reference sequence). The CDR3 protein is CSASAPGKQPQHF.

This rearrangement joins TRBV28 to TRBJ2-7; TCRdb's assignment of TRBD1 cannot be checked, as there is no DNA. The CDR3 runs 15 residues. From germline, CDR1 is MDHEN and CDR2 SYDVKM. The CDR3 spells CASSLTGTGKYEQYF.